The 26 T cell receptor beta chains presented below share a single source sample, sequenced in a study of cytomegalovirus exposure and HLA in healthy donors. Method: immunoSEQ multiplex PCR; TCRdb's copy keeps in-frame clones and lacks some. The profile shows under 200,000 clones, roughly 91% of them singletons. Specimen: PBMCs. These receptors were taken from a young woman in good health and CMV-seropositive.

The chain is built from TRBV11-2 and TRBJ2-1; D is uncertain. The CDR3 spans 13 residues. From germline, CDR1 is SGHAT and CDR2 FQNNGV. Deletions cut 3 bases from V and 4 bases from J, with 7 bases between. CDR3 DNA: TGTGCCAGCAGCTTCGTCGGTTACAATGAGCAGTTCTTC. Encoded protein: CASSFVGYNEQFF. The variable domain in full, completed from reference TRBV11-2 and TRBJ2-1, reads EAGVAQSPRYKIIEKRQSVAFWCNPISGHATLYWYQQILGQGPKLLIQFQNNGVVDDSQLPKDRFSAERLKGVDSTLKIQPAKLEDSAVYLCASSFVGYNEQFFGPGTRLTVL.

This clone was seen a few times. V is TRBV7-3 and J is TRBJ2-3; unclear D gene. Trimming removed 3 bases from V and 0 bases from J, with 4 bases in between. The length of the CDR3 is 13 residues. Germline assignment: CDR1 SGHTA and CDR2 FQGTGA. CDR3 nucleotides: TGTGCCAGCAGCTTCCAGAGCACAGATACGCAGTATTTT. This translates into CASSFQSTDTQYF.

The V call is TRBV7-2, the J call TRBJ1-1; 9 nucleotides align to TRBD1. This CDR3 is 13 amino acids long. The germline CDR1 and CDR2 sequences are SGHTA and FQGNSA. With 4 bases clipped from V and 11 bases from J, the junction kept 8 bases outside the gene matches. CDR3 amino acids: CASSSGTGFSAFF. For the CDR3, the DNA is TGTGCCAGCAGCTCCGGGACAGGGTTTTCCGCTTTCTTT.

The CDR3 DNA sequence: TGTGCCAGCAGCTTAGCGGGAGGAGACAATGAGCAGTTCTTC. Translated, it gives CASSLAGGDNEQFF. This chain uses TRBV13 with TRBJ2-1, with 7 bases fitting TRBD2. Germline CDR1 reads PRHDT; CDR2 reads FYEKMQ (reference sequence). The J segment lost 5 bases and the V segment lost 1 base, leaving 2 bases of the junction unmatched. This CDR3 spans 14 amino acids.

The chain employs TRBV28 and TRBJ2-1, with D perhaps TRBD2 (6 bases). The length of the CDR3 is 14 residues. V was shortened by 5 bases and J by 3 bases, with 11 bases between the two germline ends. Per the germline V gene, CDR1 is MDHEN and CDR2 is SYDVKM. CDR3 nucleotide sequence: TGTGCCAGCAGTCGGGAGTGGGTCTACAATGAGCAGTTCTTC. Its translation: CASSREWVYNEQFF. The entire variable domain, with the rest obtained from reference TRBV28 and TRBJ2-1, is as follows: DVKVTQSSRYLVKRTGEKVFLECVQDMDHENMFWYRQDPGLGLRLIYFSYDVKMKEKGDIPEGYSVSREKKERFSLILESASTNQTSMYLCASSREWVYNEQFFGPGTRLTVL.

In the case of this clone: This specimen includes other DNA sequences encoding the same CDR3. The chain is built from TRBV5-6 and TRBJ1-1; D gene unclear. Between the trimmed V and J ends, which lost 4 bases and 7 bases, there was a span of 8 bases. This CDR3 has 11 amino acids. In germline, CDR1 is SGHDT, CDR2 YYEEEE. The chain's CDR3 is CASSLGSEAFF. Written as DNA, the CDR3 is TGTGCCAGCAGCCTGGGGAGTGAAGCTTTCTTT.

This clone has only a few counts. The chain joins TRBV6-6 to TRBJ1-5; D perhaps matches TRBD1 (5 bases). Germline CDR1 is MNHNY and CDR2 is SVGAGI (reference sequence). The CDR3 covers 14 residues. Trimming pared 6 bases from V and 2 bases from J, leaving 11 bases between. The CDR3 region is CASRSRAGNQPQHF. CDR3 in DNA: TGTGCCAGCAGGTCCAGGGCGGGCAATCAGCCCCAGCATTTT.

J is TRBJ1-2 and V is TRBV9; 9 nucleotides agree with TRBD1. Germline V lookup: CDR1 SGDLS, CDR2 YYNGEE. V shed 4 bases, J shed 6 bases, and the junction held 4 bases outside the gene matches. The CDR3 runs to 13 residues. For the CDR3, the DNA is TGTGCCAGCAGCCCGCGGGACAGGGATGGCTACACCTTC. This encodes CASSPRDRDGYTF. Supplemented by reference TRBV9 and TRBJ1-2, the full variable domain reads DSGVTQTPKHLITATGQRVTLRCSPRSGDLSVYWYQQSLDQGLQFLIQYYNGEERAKGNILERFSAQQFPDLHSELNLSSLELGDSALYFCASSPRDRDGYTFGSGTRLTVV.

The V and J genes are TRBV27 and TRBJ2-5, with 10 bases aligning to TRBD2. CDR3 size: 14 residues. Trimming cost V 4 bases and J 3 bases; bases outside gene matches: 2. Germline V gene lookup returns CDR1 MNHEY and CDR2 SMNVEV (reference sequence). CDR3 loop: CASSSLAGEETQYF. The CDR3 nucleotides read TGTGCCAGCAGTTCTCTAGCGGGGGAAGAGACCCAGTACTTC.

The J gene is TRBJ2-7, the V gene TRBV11-2; weak D call: TRBD2 (5 bases). V was trimmed by 2 bases and J by 0 bases, leaving 11 bases between them. This CDR3 has 15 residues. Germline V gene data show CDR1 as SGHAT and CDR2 as FQNNGV. The chain's CDR3 is CASSLNLGSSYEQYF. The CDR3 bases are TGTGCCAGCAGCTTAAATTTGGGGAGCTCCTACGAGCAGTACTTC.

The rearrangement joins TRBV30 to TRBJ2-5, with D possibly TRBD2 on 5 matching bases. Germline V gene lookup returns CDR1 GTSNPN and CDR2 SVGIG (reference sequence). The CDR3 sequence is 13 residues long. V gave up 4 bases and J gave up 2 bases, with 11 bases separating them. The CDR3 DNA follows: TGTGCCTGGAATAGAGGACTTCAAGAGACCCAGTACTTC. It encodes CAWNRGLQETQYF.

The CDR3 protein is CASSPRGKGYEQYF. CDR3 DNA: TGTGCCAGCTCACCACGAGGGAAAGGGTACGAGCAGTACTTC. The rearrangement joins TRBV18 to TRBJ2-7; maybe TRBD2 (5 bases). CDR1 KGHSH and CDR2 LQKENI come from the germline V gene. V was cut by 1 base and J by 4 bases, with 11 bases left in between. The CDR3 is 14 amino acids.

The rearrangement links TRBV12-2 to TRBJ1-5; the D call TRBD1 from the table was never checked on the DNA. TRBV12-2 is labeled a pseudogene. This CDR3 is 16 amino acids long. In DNA, the CDR3 is TGTGCAAGTCGTCCTACCGGGACAGGGAAGGGGCAGCCCCAGCATTTT. Protein product: CASRPTGTGKGQPQHF.

V is TRBV5-4 and J is TRBJ2-4, with a tentative D call TRBD1 (6 bases). V lost 1 base and J lost 7, with 15 bases in between. CDR1 and CDR2 from the germline V gene are SGHNT and YYREEE (reference sequence). The CDR3 has 15 amino acids. Written as DNA, the CDR3 is TGTGCCAGCAGCTTGTTTGTGGGGCAGGGGAACATTCAGTACTTC. Encoded protein: CASSLFVGQGNIQYF.

The CDR3 spells CASSYSNTGTGYEQYF. The CDR3 DNA reads TGTGCCAGCAGTTACTCCAATACCGGGACAGGGTACGAGCAGTACTTC. This sequence joins TRBV6-5 and TRBJ2-7; 9 positions match TRBD1. V trimming: 0 bases; J trimming: 4 bases; junction bases outside the gene matches: 7. The CDR3 covers 16 residues. Per the germline V gene, CDR1 is MNHEY and CDR2 is SVGAGI.

The rearrangement links TRBV5-4 to TRBJ1-1; TRBD1 might be the D (6 bases). Trimming left V 4 bases short and J 0 bases short, with 13 bases between. The CDR3 has 15 residues. Per germline, CDR1 SGHNT and CDR2 YYREEE (reference sequence). The CDR3 is CASSPRTAMNTEAFF. CDR3 bases: TGTGCCAGCAGCCCCCGGACAGCCATGAACACTGAAGCTTTCTTT.

This sequence joins TRBV2 and TRBJ2-6; D unresolved. The CDR3 runs 15 residues. Trimming shortened V by 7 bases and J by 0 bases, and 10 bases separated the two germline ends. Germline CDR1 SNHLY, CDR2 FYNNEI. The CDR3 nucleotides are TGTGCCAGCACCATACTTACCTCTGGGGCCAACGTCCTGACTTTC. Protein: CASTILTSGANVLTF.

As DNA, the CDR3 is TGTGCCAGCAGCTCCGGGACTAGCGGGGTGGTTAGTGAGCAGTTCTTC. Its protein product is CASSSGTSGVVSEQFF. The V call is TRBV7-2, the J call TRBJ2-1; 13 bases agree with TRBD2. The CDR3 runs 16 residues. Unmatched junction bases numbered 9, after V lost 4 bases and J lost 9 bases. Germline V CDR1 and CDR2: SGHTA, FQGNSA.

V gene TRBV7-3 combines with J gene TRBJ2-5; 9 positions agree with TRBD1. CDR3 length equals 15 residues. After removal of 5 bases from V and 2 bases from J, the junction contained 6 bases not matched to a gene. Germline V CDR1 and CDR2: SGHTA, FQGTGA. As DNA, the CDR3 is TGTGCCAGCAGCCCTTACAGGGGGCGACAAGAGACCCAGTACTTC. It yields the protein CASSPYRGRQETQYF.

V gene TRBV11-3 combines with J gene TRBJ1-1; no clear D gene. The CDR3 is 13 residues long. Germline loops: CDR1 SGHNT, CDR2 YENEEA. The V gene lost 7 bases and the J gene lost 0 bases, with 9 bases spanning the gap. The chain's CDR3 is CASTYRLNTEAFF. The CDR3 DNA reads as TGTGCCAGCACTTACAGATTGAACACTGAAGCTTTCTTT.

This chain uses TRBV7-9 with TRBJ2-3; the match to TRBD2 covers 8 bases. Germline CDR1 and CDR2: SEHNR and FQNEAQ (reference sequence). CDR3 size: 16 residues. J gave up 0 bases and V 4 bases, and 6 bases lay outside the gene matches. The CDR3 sequence: CASSSLAGLSTDTQYF. DNA of the CDR3: TGTGCCAGCAGCTCCCTAGCGGGCCTAAGCACAGATACGCAGTATTTT.

The rearrangement uses TRBV2 and TRBJ2-5; TRBD2 might be the D (5 bases). The germline V gene has CDR1 SNHLY and CDR2 FYNNEI. Trimming pared 6 bases from V and 1 base from J, leaving 12 bases between. CDR3 size: 14 residues. DNA of the CDR3: TGTGCCAGCAGGACTGCGCGGGCCCAAGAGACCCAGTACTTC. It codes for CASRTARAQETQYF.

This clone was detected only a few times. The chain links TRBV30 to TRBJ2-7, with 14 bases matching TRBD2. Trimming took 5 bases from V and 4 from J; bases not matched to a gene: 10. Germline values: CDR1 GTSNPN, CDR2 SVGIG (reference sequence). CDR3 length equals 16 residues. For the CDR3, the DNA is TGTGCCTGGGGGACTAGCGGGAGCGGTTTCCCTTACGAGCAGTACTTC. Amino acid sequence: CAWGTSGSGFPYEQYF.

This clone appeared a single time. The chain uses TRBV7-9 and TRBJ2-1, with 9 bases matching TRBD1. Germline CDR1 and CDR2: SEHNR and FQNEAQ (reference sequence). This CDR3 is built from 16 residues. The V and J ends lost 4 bases and 5 bases, in that order; junction bases with no gene match: 9. CDR3 residues: CASSSRGDRVNNEQFF. For the CDR3, the DNA is TGTGCCAGCAGCTCCCGGGGGGACAGGGTAAACAATGAGCAGTTCTTC.

The chain recombines TRBV5-6 with TRBJ1-1; D is unclear. Trimming removed 4 bases from V and 7 bases from J, with 11 bases in between. The CDR3 contains 12 residues. In germline, CDR1 is SGHDT, CDR2 YYEEEE. In DNA form, the CDR3 reads TGTGCCAGCAGCCCGCCTATTGGTGAAGCTTTCTTT. Protein: CASSPPIGEAFF.

The chain has TRBV4-1 and TRBJ1-1; no clear D. Trimming took off 1 base at V and 10 bases at J, with 16 bases between the two ends. This CDR3 region has 14 residues. Germline values: CDR1 MGHRA, CDR2 YSYEKL. The CDR3 bases are TGCGCCAGCAGCCAAGGTGGCGTTGGAAAGCGAGCTTTCTTT. This encodes CASSQGGVGKRAFF.